In its sample, the clone carrying this TCR beta chain was seen many times. The sample's time point: persistent/refractory GD, antithyroid drugs over 5 years with positive TRAb. From PBMCs, RNA was extracted and then used to make the TCR library. The sample belongs to a study of regulatory T cells in long-lasting Graves disease. The trim removed 2 bases at V and 3 bases at J, leaving 8 bases unmatched. Germline assignment: CDR1 MNHEY and CDR2 SVGAGI. The CDR3 is made up of 16 amino acids. Arm-PCR of CDR3 regions with iRepertoire HTBI primers generated TCR beta libraries. TCRdb re-called the multiplex PCR reads through MiXCR, storing one row per CDR3 protein. Of hundreds of thousands of distinct CDR3 sequences in the sample, around 20% are singletons; the top ten hold about 7.8%.

This sequence joins TRBV6-5 and TRBJ2-7, with 9 bases fitting TRBD2. This receptor was identified in a female donor with Graves disease. This specimen consisted of peripheral blood mononuclear cells (PBMCs), obtained when the disease was refractory, from a patient treated with antithyroid drugs. The CDR3, as DNA: TGTGCCAGCAGTTACCCTAGGACTAGCGAGAACTACGAGCAGTACTTC. Translation: CASSYPRTSENYEQYF.